The 32 T cell receptor beta chains reported below all come from one sample, sequenced in a study of T cell responses to AZD1222 COVID-19 vaccine. Sequencing was performed with immunoSEQ multiplex PCR; in TCRdb, only in-frame clones are kept and a portion is missing. The sample carries some 70,000 clones, 80% recorded once. The sequences come from peripheral blood, collected 28 days after the second AZD1222 dose. The source is an adult who received the AZD1222 COVID-19 vaccine.

The chain has TRBV29-1 and TRBJ2-7, with D possibly being TRBD1 or TRBD2 (5 bases each). Germline V gene data show CDR1 as SQVTM and CDR2 as ANQGSEA. The CDR3 is 11 amino acids. The V end was cut by 7 bases, the J end by 6 bases, with 13 bases between. The CDR3 region is CSGESGSEQYF. CDR3 nucleotide sequence: TGCAGCGGGGAATCAGGGAGCGAGCAGTACTTC.

DNA for the CDR3: TGTGCCACTTCTGCGGGAAACACCGGGGAGCTGTTTTTT. Translating gives CATSAGNTGELFF. The V gene is TRBV6-5, the J gene TRBJ2-2, with D possibly matching TRBD2 (6 bases). Germline values: CDR1 MNHEY, CDR2 SVGAGI. The CDR3 runs to 13 residues. V was pared by 10 bases and J by 2 bases, with 11 bases between.

The gene calls are TRBV10-1 and TRBJ2-3; TRBD2 matches at 12 bases. Germline V lookup: CDR1 WNHNN, CDR2 SYGVQD (reference sequence). The CDR3 runs 19 residues. V was clipped by 3 bases and J by 3 bases; unmatched bases: 13. CDR3 nucleotides: TGCGCCAGCAGTGAATCGACAGATACTAGCGGGGGGTCTACAGATACGCAGTATTTT. Translated: CASSESTDTSGGSTDTQYF.

This chain connects TRBV7-6 to TRBJ1-6, with a weak D call TRBD1 (5 bases). The CDR3 is made up of 17 amino acids. With 1 base removed from V and 3 bases from J, the gap between germline ends came to 13 bases. Looked up from germline, CDR1 is SGHVS and CDR2 is FNYEAQ. In DNA form, the CDR3 reads TGTGCCAGCAGCTTAGTGTCTGCAGGGAGCTATAATTCACCCCTCCACTTT. It yields the protein CASSLVSAGSYNSPLHF.

The chain joins TRBV19 to TRBJ1-1; 7 bases agree with TRBD1. Looked up from germline, CDR1 is LNHDA and CDR2 is SQIVND (reference sequence). Unmatched junction bases numbered 6, after V lost 5 bases and J lost 0 bases. The CDR3 has 15 amino acids. The CDR3 is CASSPPQGVNTEAFF. Written as DNA, the CDR3 is TGTGCCAGTAGTCCTCCCCAGGGGGTGAACACTGAAGCTTTCTTT.

In DNA, the CDR3 is TGTGCCTGGACCTACAGACACGGAAGCTCGGATACGCAGTATTTT. Protein product: CAWTYRHGSSDTQYF. This chain links TRBV30 with TRBJ2-3, with no clear D. The V end was cut by 4 bases, the J end by 6 bases, with 20 bases between. From germline, CDR1 is GTSNPN and CDR2 SVGIG (reference sequence). The CDR3 runs to 15 residues.

This chain links TRBV5-8 with TRBJ2-5, with D possibly being TRBD1 (6 bases). The V end lost 4 bases, the J end lost 3 bases, and 19 bases lay between the germline ends. The germline CDR1 and CDR2 sequences are SGHTS and YDEGEE. The CDR3 is made up of 16 amino acids. The CDR3 DNA follows: TGTGCCAGCAGCCCAGGGGTAGGTCGGAGGAAAGAGACCCAGTACTTC. This encodes CASSPGVGRRKETQYF.

The V call is TRBV12-3 or TRBV12-4, the J call TRBJ1-5; D unclear. The CDR3 sequence is 12 residues long. V was pared by 4 bases and J by 10 bases, with 11 bases between. The CDR3 spells CASSSRVRPQHF. CDR3 coding DNA: TGTGCCAGCAGTTCCCGGGTGAGACCCCAGCATTTT.

The CDR3 loop reads CASRDTGITSPLHF. Written as DNA, the CDR3 is TGCGCCAGCAGGGACACAGGGATCACTTCACCCCTCCACTTT. The V gene is TRBV5-1, the J gene TRBJ1-6, with D possibly being TRBD1 (6 bases). Germline V gives CDR1 SGHRS, CDR2 YFSETQ. The V end lost 5 bases, the J end lost 9 bases, and 15 bases lay between the germline ends. This CDR3 comprises 14 residues.

The chain has TRBV5-5 and TRBJ2-7; perhaps TRBD1 as D (5 bases). From germline, CDR1 is SGHKS and CDR2 YYEKEE (reference sequence). Trimming left V 5 bases short and J 3 bases short, with 9 bases between. CDR3 size: 12 residues. The CDR3 sequence: CASSIDSYEQYF. The CDR3 DNA reads TGTGCCAGCAGTATAGACAGCTACGAGCAGTACTTC.

This rearrangement joins TRBV9 to TRBJ1-6; D is unresolved. V was pared by 0 bases and J by 7 bases, with 17 bases between. CDR3 length: 17 residues. Germline CDR1 and CDR2: SGDLS and YYNGEE. This CDR3 is CASSVEGGHVVNSPLHF. DNA for the CDR3: TGTGCCAGCAGCGTAGAGGGCGGCCACGTGGTAAATTCACCCCTCCACTTT.

The chain couples TRBV29-1 to TRBJ2-1, with TRBD2 as a possible D gene (6 bases). The CDR3 runs to 14 residues. V lost 4 bases and J lost 0, with 10 bases in between. The germline V gene encodes CDR1 SQVTM and CDR2 ANQGSEA. Here the CDR3 reads CSVARETSYNEQFF. The CDR3 DNA is TGCAGCGTTGCACGGGAGACCTCCTACAATGAGCAGTTCTTC.

The V and J genes are TRBV5-1 and TRBJ2-1; 7 nucleotides align to TRBD2. Germline CDR1 and CDR2: SGHRS and YFSETQ. Trimming removed 2 bases from V and 1 base from J; junction bases left unmatched: 9. The CDR3 has 17 residues. The CDR3 loop reads CASSLSSRGGSYNEQFF. In nucleotides, the CDR3 is TGCGCCAGCAGCTTAAGTTCTCGCGGGGGTTCCTACAATGAGCAGTTCTTC.

The V and J genes are TRBV5-6 and TRBJ1-2; 7 bases are a match to TRBD1. The germline V gene encodes CDR1 SGHDT and CDR2 YYEEEE. The CDR3 length is 13 residues. The V and J ends lost 1 base and 7 bases, in that order; junction bases with no gene match: 4. The CDR3 sequence is CASSLQGVSGYTF. CDR3 DNA sequence: TGTGCCAGCAGCTTGCAGGGGGTCTCTGGCTACACCTTC.

This chain links TRBV4-1 with TRBJ2-7; the D is unclear. Germline lookup yields CDR1 MGHRA and CDR2 YSYEKL. Trimming cost V 1 base and J 0 bases, with 13 bases left between them. The CDR3 has 16 amino acids. The CDR3 nucleotides are TGCGCCAGCAGCCAAGGCGGCGCGGCCCGCTCCTACGAGCAGTACTTC. Translation gives CASSQGGAARSYEQYF.

This chain uses TRBV4-3 with TRBJ2-1, with TRBD2 as a possible D gene (5 bases). V lost 0 bases and J lost 7, with 13 bases in between. The CDR3 extends over 15 amino acids. In germline, CDR1 is LGHNA, CDR2 YSLEER. The CDR3 protein is CASSQDGSWRNEQFF. Written as DNA, the CDR3 is TGCGCCAGCAGCCAAGATGGGAGTTGGAGAAATGAGCAGTTCTTC.

The J gene is TRBJ2-6, the V gene TRBV5-4; perhaps TRBD2 as D (5 bases). The CDR3 loop spans 15 amino acids. V lost 0 bases, J lost 4 bases, and 8 bases lay in between. Per the germline V gene, CDR1 is SGHNT and CDR2 is YYREEE (reference sequence). In DNA form, the CDR3 reads TGTGCCAGCAGCTTGGCGGGGTCCGGGGCCAACGTCCTGACTTTC. This gives the protein CASSLAGSGANVLTF.

Many counts were recorded for this clone. CDR3 in amino acids: CASNLVGSSSYEQYF. The CDR3 DNA sequence: TGCGCCAGCAATTTAGTCGGGTCTAGCTCCTACGAGCAGTACTTC. This chain links TRBV5-1 with TRBJ2-7; the D is unclear. CDR3 length: 15 residues. Germline CDR1 reads SGHRS; CDR2 reads YFSETQ. Trimming left V 6 bases short and J 0 bases short, with 16 bases between.

V is TRBV18 and J is TRBJ1-1; D might be TRBD1 (5 bases). Germline CDR1 is KGHSH and CDR2 is LQKENI. The CDR3 consists of 16 residues. Trimming took 1 base from V and 0 from J, leaving 12 bases between them. CDR3 nucleotide sequence: TGTGCCAGCTCACCACAGGGACTGGACATGAACACTGAAGCTTTCTTT. This encodes CASSPQGLDMNTEAFF.

The CDR3 nucleotides read TGTGCCATCTCTTCCCAGGGCTATGGCTACACCTTC. It is translated as CAISSQGYGYTF. This sequence joins TRBV10-3 and TRBJ1-2; D might be TRBD1 (5 bases). Trimming shortened V by 8 bases and J by 4 bases, and 11 bases separated the two germline ends. Germline CDR1 reads ENHRY; CDR2 reads SYGVKD. The CDR3 extends over 12 amino acids.

The CDR3 reads CASEEFGGNTDTQYF. The CDR3 nucleotides are TGTGCCAGCGAGGAATTCGGGGGGAACACAGATACGCAGTATTTT. The chain links TRBV21-1 to TRBJ2-3; TRBD2 is taken as the D call from the table, unchecked against the DNA. TRBV21-1 is flagged as a pseudogene. CDR3 size: 15 residues.

CDR3 in DNA: TGTGCCAGCAAACCCGGAACAGGGGCCACCTCTGGAAACACCATATATTTT. It is translated as CASKPGTGATSGNTIYF. This chain connects TRBV5-6 to TRBJ1-3; 7 nucleotides match TRBD1. The length of the CDR3 is 17 residues. Germline CDR1 is SGHDT and CDR2 is YYEEEE. Germline trimming cut 6 bases from V and 0 bases from J; bases unmatched to any gene: 12. Full variable domain (outside the CDR3, taken from reference TRBV5-6 and TRBJ1-3): DAGVTQSPTHLIKTRGQQVTLRCSPKSGHDTVSWYQQALGQGPQFIFQYYEEEERQRGNFPDRFSGHQFPNYSSELNVNALLLGDSALYLCASKPGTGATSGNTIYFGEGSWLTVV.

V usage is TRBV3-1 (or the pseudogene TRBV3-2) and J usage is TRBJ2-2; a weak D match, TRBD1 (7 bases). V lost 4 bases to trimming and J lost 6 bases, with 15 bases between them. This CDR3 contains 15 residues. Per germline, CDR1 LGHDT and CDR2 YNNKEL (reference sequence). CDR3 amino acids: CASSPRDSQPGELFF. Written as DNA, the CDR3 is TGTGCCAGCAGCCCGCGGGACAGCCAGCCCGGGGAGCTGTTTTTT.

The V call is TRBV11-2, the J call TRBJ1-6; D might be TRBD1 (6 bases). The CDR3 spans 14 residues. Germline V gene lookup returns CDR1 SGHAT and CDR2 FQNNGV. Trimming stripped 6 bases from V and 9 bases from J, with 15 bases between. Here the CDR3 DNA reads TGTGCCAGCAGGCTCACAGGGATGGGTTCACCCCTCCACTTT. This translates into CASRLTGMGSPLHF. The full variable domain, completed using reference TRBV11-2 and TRBJ1-6, is EAGVAQSPRYKIIEKRQSVAFWCNPISGHATLYWYQQILGQGPKLLIQFQNNGVVDDSQLPKDRFSAERLKGVDSTLKIQPAKLEDSAVYLCASRLTGMGSPLHFGNGTRLTVT.

The V gene is TRBV7-2, the J gene TRBJ1-3, with D possibly TRBD1 on 5 matching bases. The CDR3 sequence is 16 residues long. With 4 bases removed from V and 1 base from J, the gap between germline ends came to 14 bases. Germline V lookup: CDR1 SGHTA, CDR2 FQGNSA. The CDR3 bases are TGTGCCAGCAGCTCGCCTAGACAGATATCTGGAAACACCATATATTTT. It specifies CASSSPRQISGNTIYF.

This rearrangement joins TRBV27 to TRBJ1-2; 8 bases fit TRBD1. Germline assignment: CDR1 MNHEY and CDR2 SMNVEV (reference sequence). Trimming took 6 bases from V and 5 from J; bases not matched to a gene: 2. This CDR3 contains 12 residues. The CDR3 spells CASSRQGYGYTF. The DNA of the CDR3 is TGTGCCAGCAGCAGACAGGGGTATGGCTACACCTTC.

The chain is built from TRBV6-5 and TRBJ1-3, with D possibly TRBD1 on 6 matching bases. The germline V and J ends were trimmed by 6 bases and 5 bases, with 11 bases remaining between them. The CDR3 loop spans 13 amino acids. Germline V gives CDR1 MNHEY, CDR2 SVGAGI. The CDR3 sequence: CASRRTERNTIYF. CDR3 nucleotides: TGTGCCAGCAGACGGACAGAGAGAAACACCATATATTTT.

This rearrangement joins TRBV19 to TRBJ2-4; D is ambiguous. V was trimmed by 3 bases and J by 0 bases, leaving 9 bases between them. The CDR3 totals 15 residues. CDR1 and CDR2 (germline): LNHDA, SQIVND (reference sequence). The CDR3 bases are TGTGCCAGTAGTATGTCTTACGTAGCCAAAAACATTCAGTACTTC. Residues: CASSMSYVAKNIQYF.

V gene TRBV2 combines with J gene TRBJ1-5; D is unclear. The CDR3 extends over 15 amino acids. V was shortened by 3 bases and J by 4 bases, with 13 bases between the two germline ends. Per germline, CDR1 SNHLY and CDR2 FYNNEI. The CDR3 DNA sequence: TGTGCCAGCAGTGATTTCACCGTATATAATCAGCCCCAGCATTTT. This translates into CASSDFTVYNQPQHF.

V gene TRBV2 combines with J gene TRBJ1-3; 7 bases are a match to TRBD1. This CDR3 has 18 residues. J gave up 0 bases and V 5 bases, and 13 bases lay outside the gene matches. Germline CDR1 reads SNHLY; CDR2 reads FYNNEI. The CDR3 coding sequence is TGTGCCAGCAGTCACCCGGTGGGATACAGGGGCTCTGGAAACACCATATATTTT. The encoded protein is CASSHPVGYRGSGNTIYF.

The chain recombines TRBV10-2 with TRBJ2-7; D gene unclear. The CDR3 extends over 13 amino acids. V was trimmed by 2 bases and J by 0 bases, leaving 5 bases between them. Germline assignment: CDR1 WSHSY and CDR2 SAAADI. The chain's CDR3 is CASSEVNSYEQYF. As DNA, the CDR3 is TGCGCCAGCAGTGAGGTCAACTCCTACGAGCAGTACTTC.

In DNA, the CDR3 is TGTGCCAGTAGTATTCTCCACGAAAAACTGTTTTTT. It specifies CASSILHEKLFF. The chain recombines TRBV19 with TRBJ1-4; D not resolved. The V end was cut by 3 bases, the J end by 8 bases, with 7 bases between. The germline CDR1 and CDR2 sequences are LNHDA and SQIVND (reference sequence). There are 12 residues in the CDR3.